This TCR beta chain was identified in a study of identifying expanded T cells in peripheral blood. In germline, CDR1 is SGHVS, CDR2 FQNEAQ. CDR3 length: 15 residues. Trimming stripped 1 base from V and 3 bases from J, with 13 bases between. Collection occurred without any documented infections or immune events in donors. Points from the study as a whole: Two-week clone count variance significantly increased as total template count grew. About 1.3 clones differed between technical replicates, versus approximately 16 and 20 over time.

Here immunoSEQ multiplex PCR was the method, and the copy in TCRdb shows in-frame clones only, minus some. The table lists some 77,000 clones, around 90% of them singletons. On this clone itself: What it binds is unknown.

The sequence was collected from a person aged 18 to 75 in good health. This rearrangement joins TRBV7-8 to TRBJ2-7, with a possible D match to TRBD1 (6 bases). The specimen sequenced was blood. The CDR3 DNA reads TGTGCCAGCAGCTTAGGGGATAGACAGGACTACGAGCAGTACTTC. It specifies CASSLGDRQDYEQYF.